Below, one T cell receptor (beta chain) is given with its context. The data were produced by immunoSEQ multiplex PCR, yet TCRdb's version contains in-frame clones alone and is incomplete. The repertoire has tens of thousands of clones, roughly 80% of them found once; the top ten carry around a quarter. The entry originates in a study of blood T cell repertoires in COVID-19. Across the study: Both acute and convalescent COVID-19 samples were obtained from the United States, Italy and Spain.

Trimming took 4 bases from V and 4 from J; bases not matched to a gene: 5. The CDR3 length is 15 residues. From germline, CDR1 is LGHDT and CDR2 YNNKEL (reference sequence). This chain connects TRBV3-1 (or the pseudogene TRBV3-2) to TRBJ2-1; 9 bases agree with TRBD2. The clonotype comes from a man older than 75 with active or convalescent COVID-19. Sequencing was performed on peripheral blood. The chain's CDR3 is CASSLQRGEYNEQFF. CDR3 DNA sequence: TGTGCCAGCAGCCTTCAGCGGGGGGAGTACAATGAGCAGTTCTTC.